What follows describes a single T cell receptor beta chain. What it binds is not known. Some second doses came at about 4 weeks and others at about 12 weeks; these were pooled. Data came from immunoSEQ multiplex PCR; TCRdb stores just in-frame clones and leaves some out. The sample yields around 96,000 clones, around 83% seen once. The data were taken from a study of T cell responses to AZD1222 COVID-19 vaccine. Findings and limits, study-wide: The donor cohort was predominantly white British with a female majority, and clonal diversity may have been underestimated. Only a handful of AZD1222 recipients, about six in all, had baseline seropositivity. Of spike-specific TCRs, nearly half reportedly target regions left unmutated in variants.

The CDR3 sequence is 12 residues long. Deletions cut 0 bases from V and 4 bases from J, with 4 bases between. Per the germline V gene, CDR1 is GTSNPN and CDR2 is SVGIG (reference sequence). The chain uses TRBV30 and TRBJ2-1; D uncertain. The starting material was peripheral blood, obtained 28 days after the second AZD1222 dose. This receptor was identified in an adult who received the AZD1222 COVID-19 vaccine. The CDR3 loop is CAWSVPYNEQFF. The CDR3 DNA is TGTGCCTGGAGTGTGCCTTACAATGAGCAGTTCTTC.